This T cell receptor (beta chain) came from a study of identical twins. Whole-study findings and limits: Conclusions were drawn cross-sectionally by statistical analysis, without following the same donors.

Concerning this clonotype: Its target is not known.

The CDR3 consists of 14 residues. The germline V gene encodes CDR1 SGHRS and CDR2 YFSETQ. The ends were cut back, 0 bases at V and 5 bases at J, with 11 bases in the middle. Template switching added a universal primer site, and cDNA bore unique molecular identifiers. TCRdb fed the 5' RACE reads into MiXCR, producing one record per CDR3 protein. The sample shows about 730,000 distinct CDR3 sequences, 21% of them seen only once. This sample also appeared in a second study, on T cells expressing NK-cell markers. This second study notes: Among eight sequenced donors, seven carried HCMV seropositivity while one was seronegative.

The sample taken for sequencing was PBMCs. This sequence joins TRBV5-1 and TRBJ2-5; D is undetermined. The receptor comes from a woman younger than 35 in good health. CDR3: CASSLGPERETQYF. The CDR3 nucleotides are TGCGCCAGCAGCTTGGGACCAGAACGTGAGACCCAGTACTTC.